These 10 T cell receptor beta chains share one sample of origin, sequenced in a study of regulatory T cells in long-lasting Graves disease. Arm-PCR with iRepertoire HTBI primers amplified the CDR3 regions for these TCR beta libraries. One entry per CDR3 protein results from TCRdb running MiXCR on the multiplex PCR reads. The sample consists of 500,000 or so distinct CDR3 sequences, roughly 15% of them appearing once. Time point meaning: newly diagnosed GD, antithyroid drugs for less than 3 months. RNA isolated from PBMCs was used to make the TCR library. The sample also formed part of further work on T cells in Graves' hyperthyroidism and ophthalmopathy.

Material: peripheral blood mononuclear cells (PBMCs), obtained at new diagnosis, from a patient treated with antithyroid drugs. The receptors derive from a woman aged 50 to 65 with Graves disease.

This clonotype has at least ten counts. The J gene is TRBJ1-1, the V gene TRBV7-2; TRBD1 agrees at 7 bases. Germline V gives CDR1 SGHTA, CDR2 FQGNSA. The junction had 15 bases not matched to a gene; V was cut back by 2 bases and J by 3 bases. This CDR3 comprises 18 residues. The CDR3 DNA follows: TGTGCCAGCAGCTTATTTTCAACAGGGGACTACTGGGACACTGAAGCTTTCTTT. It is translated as CASSLFSTGDYWDTEAFF. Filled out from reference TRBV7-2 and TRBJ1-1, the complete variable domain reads GAGVSQSPSNKVTEKGKDVELRCDPISGHTALYWYRQSLGQGLEFLIYFQGNSAPDKSGLPSDRFSAERTGGSVSTLTIQRTQQEDSAVYLCASSLFSTGDYWDTEAFFGQGTRLTVV.

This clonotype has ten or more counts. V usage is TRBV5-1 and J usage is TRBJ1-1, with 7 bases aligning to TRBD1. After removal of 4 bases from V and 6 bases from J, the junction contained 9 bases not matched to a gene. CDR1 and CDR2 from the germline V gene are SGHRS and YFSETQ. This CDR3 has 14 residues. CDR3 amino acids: CASSQTGEASEAFF. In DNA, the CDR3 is TGCGCCAGCAGCCAAACAGGGGAGGCGTCTGAAGCTTTCTTT.

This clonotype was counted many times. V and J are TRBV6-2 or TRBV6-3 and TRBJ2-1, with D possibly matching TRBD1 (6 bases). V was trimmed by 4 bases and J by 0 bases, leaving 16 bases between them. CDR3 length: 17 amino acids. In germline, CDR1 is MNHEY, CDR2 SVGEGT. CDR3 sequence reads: CASSFGQKLSSYNEQFF. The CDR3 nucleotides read TGTGCCAGCAGTTTCGGACAGAAACTCAGCTCCTACAATGAGCAGTTCTTC.

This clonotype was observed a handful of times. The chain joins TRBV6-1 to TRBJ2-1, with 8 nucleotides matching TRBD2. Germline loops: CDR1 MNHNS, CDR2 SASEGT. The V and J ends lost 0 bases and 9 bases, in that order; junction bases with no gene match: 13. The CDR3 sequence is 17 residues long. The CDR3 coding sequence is TGTGCCAGCAGTGAAGCGCGGAGCAGCGGGAGAGGTTTTGAGCAGTTCTTC. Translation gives CASSEARSSGRGFEQFF.

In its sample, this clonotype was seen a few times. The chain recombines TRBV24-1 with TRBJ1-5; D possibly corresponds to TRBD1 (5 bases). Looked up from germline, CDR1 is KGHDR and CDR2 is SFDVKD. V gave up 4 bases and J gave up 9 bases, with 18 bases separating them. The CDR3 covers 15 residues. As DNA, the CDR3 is TGTGCCACCAGTGAGACGACAGCCGCCGTCGGGCCCCAGCATTTT. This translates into CATSETTAAVGPQHF.

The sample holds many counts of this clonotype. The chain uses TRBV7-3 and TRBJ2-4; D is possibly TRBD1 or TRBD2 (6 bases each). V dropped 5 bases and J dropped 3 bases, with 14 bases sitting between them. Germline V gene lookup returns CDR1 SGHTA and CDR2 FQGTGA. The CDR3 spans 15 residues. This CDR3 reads CASSEGEVGKNIQYF. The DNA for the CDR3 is TGTGCCAGCAGCGAGGGGGAGGTGGGCAAAAACATTCAGTACTTC.

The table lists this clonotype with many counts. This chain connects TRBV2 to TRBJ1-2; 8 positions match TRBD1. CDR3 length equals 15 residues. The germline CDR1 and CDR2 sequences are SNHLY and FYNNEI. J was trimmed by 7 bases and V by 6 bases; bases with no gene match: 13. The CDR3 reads CASRAGQGGFLGYTF. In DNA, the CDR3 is TGTGCCAGCAGAGCCGGACAGGGCGGTTTTCTTGGCTACACCTTC.

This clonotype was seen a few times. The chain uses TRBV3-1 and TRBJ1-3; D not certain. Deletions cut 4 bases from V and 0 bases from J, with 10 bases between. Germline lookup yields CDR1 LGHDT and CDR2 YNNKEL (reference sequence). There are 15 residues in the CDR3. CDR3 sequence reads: CASSPLVHSGNTIYF. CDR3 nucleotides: TGTGCCAGCAGCCCCTTAGTCCACTCTGGAAACACCATATATTTT.

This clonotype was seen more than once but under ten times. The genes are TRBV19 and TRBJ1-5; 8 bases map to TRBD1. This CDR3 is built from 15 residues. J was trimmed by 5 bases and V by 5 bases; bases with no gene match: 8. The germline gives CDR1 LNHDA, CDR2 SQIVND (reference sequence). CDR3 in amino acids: CASSPEGQADQPQHF. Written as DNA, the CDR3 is TGTGCCAGTAGTCCAGAGGGACAGGCGGATCAGCCCCAGCATTTT.

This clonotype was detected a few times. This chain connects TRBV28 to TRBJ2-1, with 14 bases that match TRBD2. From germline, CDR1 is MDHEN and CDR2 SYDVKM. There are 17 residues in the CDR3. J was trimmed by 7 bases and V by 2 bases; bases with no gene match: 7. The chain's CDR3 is CASSLPRTSGRPNEQFF. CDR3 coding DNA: TGTGCCAGCAGTTTACCCCGGACTAGCGGGAGGCCGAATGAGCAGTTCTTC.